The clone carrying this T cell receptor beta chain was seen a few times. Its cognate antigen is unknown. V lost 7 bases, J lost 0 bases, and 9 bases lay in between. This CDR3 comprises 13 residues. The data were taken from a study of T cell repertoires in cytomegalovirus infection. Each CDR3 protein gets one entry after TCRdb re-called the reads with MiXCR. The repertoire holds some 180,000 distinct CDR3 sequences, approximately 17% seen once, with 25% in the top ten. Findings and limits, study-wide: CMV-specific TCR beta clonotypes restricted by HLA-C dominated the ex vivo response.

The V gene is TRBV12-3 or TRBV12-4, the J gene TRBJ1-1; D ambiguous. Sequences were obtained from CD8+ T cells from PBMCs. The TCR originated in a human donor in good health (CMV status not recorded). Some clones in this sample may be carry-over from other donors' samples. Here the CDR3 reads CASTSKMNTEAFF. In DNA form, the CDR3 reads TGTGCCAGCACAAGTAAAATGAACACTGAAGCTTTCTTT.